The 13 T cell receptor beta chains below come from one sample, sequenced in a study of monozygotic twins with inflammatory bowel disease (dated by TCRdb to the late 2010s). The method was 5' RACE. For sequencing, an Illumina HiSeq 2500 was employed. TCRdb reprocessed the reads and lists each CDR3 protein sequence as a single entry, with no DNA. The sample table on file contains fewer than 350,000 distinct CDR3 sequences. The biggest ten clones account for 2% to 2.5% of the sample. Sequencing was carried out using blood. These receptors all stem from a human donor with ulcerative colitis or Crohn's disease, or a healthy co-twin of an affected twin (not recorded which).

The chain employs TRBV15 and TRBJ2-5; the D call of TRBD1 rests on TCRdb alone, since no DNA is present to check it. The germline gives CDR1 LNHNV, CDR2 YYDKDF (reference sequence). The CDR3 covers 18 residues. The CDR3 loop is CATSRDMNPGRRQETQYF.

CDR3 in amino acids: CASSLTGTATYEQYF. The V gene is TRBV5-1, the J gene TRBJ2-7; TCRdb reports TRBD1, a call that lacks DNA to check it against. Germline lookup yields CDR1 SGHRS and CDR2 YFSETQ. The CDR3 is 15 residues long.

The rearrangement uses TRBV5-1 and TRBJ1-2; the TCRdb D gene call, TRBD1, has no DNA to confirm it. This CDR3 has 12 amino acids. Germline CDR1 and CDR2: SGHRS and YFSETQ. CDR3 sequence reads: CASHDSFYGYTF.

The genes are TRBV12-3 or TRBV12-4 and TRBJ1-4; the D call from TCRdb, TRBD1, cannot be confirmed without DNA. The CDR3 covers 19 residues. The chain's CDR3 is CASSLGGTGKRWTNEKLFF.

The chain uses TRBV29-1 and TRBJ2-7; TCRdb returns TRBD2, unconfirmable since there is no DNA. The length of the CDR3 is 13 residues. Germline CDR1 SQVTM, CDR2 ANQGSEA. The chain's CDR3 is CSVEGSATYEQYF.

The V gene is TRBV3-1, the J gene TRBJ2-1. In germline, CDR1 is LGHDT, CDR2 YNNKEL (reference sequence). CDR3 length: 13 amino acids. The CDR3 spells CASSQFSTNEQFF.

The CDR3 loop is CASSEGAGKRTDTQYF. This chain uses TRBV2 with TRBJ2-3; the TCRdb call, TRBD2, lacks DNA for checking. This CDR3 has 16 amino acids. Germline loops: CDR1 SNHLY, CDR2 FYNNEI. The full variable domain, with the rest looked up from reference TRBV2 and TRBJ2-3, is EPEVTQTPSHQVTQMGQEVILRCVPISNHLYFYWYRQILGQKVEFLVSFYNNEISEKSEIFDDQFSVERPDGSNFTLKIRSTKLEDSAMYFCASSEGAGKRTDTQYFGPGTRLTVL.

This rearrangement joins TRBV7-8 to TRBJ2-5; without DNA, the TCRdb call of TRBD1 cannot be checked. The CDR3 has 16 amino acids. Germline CDR1 reads SGHVS; CDR2 reads FQNEAQ. CDR3 sequence: CASSPPRSTGAETQYF.

The chain carries TRBV4-3 and TRBJ2-2; TCRdb indicates TRBD2, and absent DNA this call remains unverified. The CDR3 covers 16 residues. Germline V gene data show CDR1 as LGHNA and CDR2 as YSLEER. The CDR3 reads CASSQASGGIAGELFF.

The chain combines TRBV10-3 with TRBJ2-3; TCRdb names TRBD1, which stays unverified in the absence of DNA. This CDR3 is 15 amino acids long. Germline lookup yields CDR1 ENHRY and CDR2 SYGVKD. The CDR3 sequence: CAIRPRQGNTDTQYF.

V gene TRBV20-1 combines with J gene TRBJ1-1. CDR1 is DFQATT, CDR2 SNEGSKA, per germline (reference sequence). CDR3 length: 13 amino acids. CDR3 amino acids: CSVTGIIGTEAFF.

The rearrangement uses TRBV25-1 and TRBJ2-5. The CDR3 spans 12 residues. Germline V gene lookup returns CDR1 MGHDK and CDR2 SYGVNS. The CDR3 is CASSLWGETQYF.

The chain combines TRBV11-2 with TRBJ2-5; the D call of TRBD2 rests on TCRdb alone, since no DNA is present to check it. The germline CDR1 and CDR2 sequences are SGHAT and FQNNGV. The CDR3 covers 15 residues. CDR3 residues: CASSLKGLEEETQYF.